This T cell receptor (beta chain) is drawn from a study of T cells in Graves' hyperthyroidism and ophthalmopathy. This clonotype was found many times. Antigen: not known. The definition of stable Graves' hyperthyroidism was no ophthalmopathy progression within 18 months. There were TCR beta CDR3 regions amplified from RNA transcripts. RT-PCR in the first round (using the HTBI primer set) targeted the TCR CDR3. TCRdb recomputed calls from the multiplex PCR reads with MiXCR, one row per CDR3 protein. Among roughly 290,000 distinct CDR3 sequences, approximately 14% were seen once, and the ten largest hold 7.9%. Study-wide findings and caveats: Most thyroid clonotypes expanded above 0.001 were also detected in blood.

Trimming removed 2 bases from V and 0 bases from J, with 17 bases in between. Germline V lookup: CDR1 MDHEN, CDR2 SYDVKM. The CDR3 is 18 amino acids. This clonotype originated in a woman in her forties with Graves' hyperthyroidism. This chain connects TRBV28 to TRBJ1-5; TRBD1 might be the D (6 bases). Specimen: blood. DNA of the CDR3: TGTGCCAGCAGTTTAGCTAGGATATCCAGGGGTAGCAATCAGCCCCAGCATTTT. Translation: CASSLARISRGSNQPQHF. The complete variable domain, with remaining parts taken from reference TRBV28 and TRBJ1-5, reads DVKVTQSSRYLVKRTGEKVFLECVQDMDHENMFWYRQDPGLGLRLIYFSYDVKMKEKGDIPEGYSVSREKKERFSLILESASTNQTSMYLCASSLARISRGSNQPQHFGDGTRLSIL.